Below, one TCR beta chain is given with its context. The CDR3 is made up of 16 amino acids. Germline V gives CDR1 SGHRS, CDR2 YFSETQ. V was clipped by 4 bases and J by 7 bases, with 18 bases between them. Clones were read by immunoSEQ multiplex PCR, and TCRdb kept only the in-frame ones, dropping some. The table includes fewer than 250,000 clones, around nine tenths detected once. This sample stems from a study of blood T cell repertoires in COVID-19. Study in general: The origin of the acute and convalescent COVID-19 samples was the United States, Italy and Spain.

This chain connects TRBV5-1 to TRBJ1-6; perhaps TRBD1 as D (5 bases). The TCR was taken from a man aged 25-45 years with acute or convalescent COVID-19. Sequencing was done on a sample of peripheral blood. CDR3 DNA sequence: TGCGCCAGCAGCCTCGGAGGGACCCAGACGAATTCACCCCTCCACTTT. Protein: CASSLGGTQTNSPLHF.